This is a list of T cell receptor beta chains from one sample in a study of Ad26.COV2.S vaccination and SARS-CoV-2 variants. The data were produced by immunoSEQ multiplex PCR, yet TCRdb's version contains in-frame clones alone and is incomplete. Of about 680,000 clones detected, more than 80% appear once; the ten largest clones hold approximately 1.5%. The sequences come from peripheral blood, collected in a trial of Ad26.COV2.S vaccine versus placebo. All receptors come from a person aged 18 to 65 who received the Ad26.COV2.S COVID-19 vaccine or a placebo. Both conserved end residues are part of each CDR3. A D gene is named only where the DNA matches it firmly. Only some rows state a clone size, as once, few, many or a class for expanded clones.

.,TRBV7-2,.,TRBJ2-3,CASSLSQGRNTQYF,TGTGCCAGCAGCTTGTCCCAGGGCCGGAATACGCAGTATTTT
TRBD1,TRBV6-5,.,TRBJ2-5,CASSTGTGQETQYF,TGTGCCAGCAGTACCGGGACAGGCCAAGAGACCCAGTACTTC
.,TRBV3-1/TRBV3-2,.,TRBJ2-7,CASSVLPTREQYF,TGTGCCAGCAGCGTCCTCCCCACTAGGGAGCAGTACTTC
TRBD1,TRBV4-1,once,TRBJ1-1,CASSQGRGGGQGDTEAFF,TGCGCCAGCAGCCAAGGAAGGGGCGGGGGACAGGGGGACACTGAAGCTTTCTTT
TRBD1,TRBV11-1,.,TRBJ1-2,CASSPDSGTGYGYTF,TGTGCCAGCAGCCCCGACTCCGGGACAGGGTATGGCTACACCTTC
.,TRBV12-3/TRBV12-4,.,TRBJ2-7,CASSLRDTSQYF,TGTGCCAGCAGTTTAAGGGACACTTCCCAGTACTTC
.,TRBV5-1,.,TRBJ2-1,CASSLGGFSYNEQFF,TGCGCCAGCAGCTTGGGTGGCTTCTCCTACAATGAGCAGTTCTTC
TRBD1,TRBV6-4,once,TRBJ1-2,CASTPRQGDYGYTF,TGTGCCAGCACACCTCGACAGGGAGACTATGGCTACACCTTC
.,TRBV7-2,.,TRBJ1-1,CASSSRSGVNTEAFF,TGTGCCAGCAGCTCAAGGTCAGGAGTGAACACTGAAGCTTTCTTT
TRBD1,TRBV10-3,.,TRBJ1-6,CAIRAGQGGHSPLHF,TGTGCCATCAGGGCTGGACAGGGGGGACATTCACCCCTCCACTTT
.,TRBV5-1,.,TRBJ2-3,CASSFEGIGTDTQYF,TGCGCCAGCAGCTTCGAGGGCATCGGCACAGATACGCAGTATTTT
.,TRBV15,.,TRBJ1-5,CATSRSNQPQHF,TGTGCCACCAGCAGATCTAACCAGCCCCAGCATTTT
TRBD1,TRBV7-9,.,TRBJ1-4,CASSWTGGAEKLFF,TGTGCCAGCAGCTGGACAGGGGGGGCTGAAAAACTGTTTTTT
TRBD1,TRBV4-2,.,TRBJ2-2,CASQLTGVTGELFF,TGTGCCAGCCAGCTGACAGGGGTCACCGGGGAGCTGTTTTTT
TRBD1,TRBV12-3/TRBV12-4,once,TRBJ1-1,CASNLQGVEAFF,TGTGCCAGCAACCTACAGGGGGTTGAAGCTTTCTTT
.,TRBV6-1,.,TRBJ2-7,CASSDWGRNYEQYF,TGTGCCAGCAGTGATTGGGGGCGCAACTACGAGCAGTACTTC
.,TRBV6-5,once,TRBJ2-5,CASSYRSTQETQYF,TGTGCCAGCAGTTACCGTTCCACACAAGAGACCCAGTACTTC
TRBD1,TRBV19,few,TRBJ1-5,CASSIGQGDQPQHF,TGTGCCAGTAGTATCGGGCAGGGGGATCAGCCCCAGCATTTT
TRBD1,TRBV11-2,.,TRBJ1-2,CASSLAGQAQWYGYTF,TGTGCCAGCAGCTTAGCGGGACAGGCCCAATGGTATGGCTACACCTTC
TRBD2,TRBV11-2,once,TRBJ2-3,CASSSNALWRGDRTDTQYF,TGTGCCAGCAGCTCTAATGCCCTATGGCGGGGGGACCGCACAGATACGCAGTATTTT
.,TRBV15,.,TRBJ1-2,CATSRVAGEDYGYTF,TGTGCCACCAGCAGAGTTGCAGGGGAGGACTATGGCTACACCTTC
TRBD1,TRBV19,.,TRBJ2-2,CASSITGDYTGELFF,TGTGCCAGTAGTATTACAGGGGATTACACCGGGGAGCTGTTTTTT
TRBD2,TRBV5-1,.,TRBJ2-1,CASSTPGGGNEQFF,TGCGCCAGCAGTACCCCGGGGGGAGGCAATGAGCAGTTCTTC
.,TRBV7-9,.,TRBJ2-2,CASIPGWKGTGELFF,TGTGCCAGCATTCCGGGGTGGAAAGGTACCGGGGAGCTGTTTTTT
.,TRBV27,.,TRBJ1-4,CASSTRFRGEEKLFF,TGTGCCAGCAGTACTCGCTTCCGGGGCGAGGAAAAACTGTTTTTT
.,TRBV7-7,.,TRBJ1-1,CASSPMTGPNTEAFF,TGTGCTAGCAGCCCCATGACAGGACCTAACACTGAAGCTTTCTTT
TRBD2,TRBV23-1,.,TRBJ2-3,CASQGCSGGAETDTQYF,TGCGCCAGCCAAGGCTGTTCCGGGGGGGCTGAGACAGATACGCAGTATTTT
TRBD1,TRBV4-1,.,TRBJ1-2,CASSQDFTDRYGYTF,TGCGCCAGCAGCCAAGATTTTACGGACAGGTATGGCTACACCTTC
.,TRBV6-2/TRBV6-3,.,TRBJ2-1,CASSYGGSSYNEQFF,TGTGCCAGCAGTTACGGGGGGAGCTCCTACAATGAGCAGTTCTTC
.,TRBV5-6,.,TRBJ1-3,CASSLEHRVSGNTIYF,TGTGCCAGCAGCTTGGAGCACAGGGTCTCTGGAAACACCATATATTTT
.,TRBV25-1,.,TRBJ2-4,CASSEYGTAKNIQYF,TGTGCCAGCAGTGAATATGGGACAGCCAAAAACATTCAGTACTTC
TRBD2,TRBV2,.,TRBJ2-7,CASSEKSGRAWYEQYF,TGTGCCAGCAGTGAAAAGAGCGGGAGGGCCTGGTACGAGCAGTACTTC
.,TRBV6-5,few,TRBJ1-5,CASRSRLGNQPQHF,TGTGCCAGCAGATCTAGGCTGGGCAATCAGCCCCAGCATTTT
.,TRBV30,.,TRBJ2-2,CAWSVQGGTGELFF,TGTGCCTGGAGTGTACAGGGGGGGACCGGGGAGCTGTTTTTT
TRBD1,TRBV18,once,TRBJ1-1,CASSPPSGTGENTEAFF,TGTGCCAGCTCACCACCGTCTGGGACAGGGGAGAACACTGAAGCTTTCTTT
.,TRBV18,.,TRBJ1-6,CASSPRENNSPLHF,TGTGCCAGCTCACCCCGGGAGAATAATTCACCCCTCCACTTT
.,TRBV7-9,.,TRBJ2-5,CASSLTKRGSQYF,TGTGCCAGCAGCTTAACCAAAAGGGGATCTCAGTACTTC
.,TRBV4-2,.,TRBJ1-2,CASSQDLGGAQSYGYTF,TGTGCCAGCAGCCAAGATCTGGGGGGGGCGCAGAGCTATGGCTACACCTTC
.,TRBV14,.,TRBJ1-4,CASSPRRGGGEKLFF,TGTGCCAGCAGCCCCCGCAGGGGTGGGGGTGAAAAACTGTTTTTT
TRBD1,TRBV4-3,.,TRBJ1-5,CASSAHRGGGQPQHF,TGCGCCAGCAGCGCTCACAGGGGCGGGGGTCAGCCCCAGCATTTT